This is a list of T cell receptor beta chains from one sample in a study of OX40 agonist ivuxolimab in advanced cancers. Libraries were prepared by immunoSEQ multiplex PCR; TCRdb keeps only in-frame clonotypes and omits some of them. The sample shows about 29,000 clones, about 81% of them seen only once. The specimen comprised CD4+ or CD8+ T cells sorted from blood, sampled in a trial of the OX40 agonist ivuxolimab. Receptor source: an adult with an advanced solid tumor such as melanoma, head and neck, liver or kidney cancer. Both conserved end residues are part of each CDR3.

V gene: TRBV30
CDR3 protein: CAWSADNEQFF

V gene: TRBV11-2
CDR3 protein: CASSVTSARSYEQYF

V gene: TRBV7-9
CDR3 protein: CASSLAGRETNEQFF

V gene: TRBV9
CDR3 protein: CASSAFGQGISSPLHF

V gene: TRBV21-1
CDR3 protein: CASPRDRATEAFF

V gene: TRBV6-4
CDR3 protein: CASSDQGTSGTDTQYF

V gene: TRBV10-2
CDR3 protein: CASSEEVYEQYF

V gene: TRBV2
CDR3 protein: CARKFPSDSYEQYF

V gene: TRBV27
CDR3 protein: CASSFRNSYEQYF

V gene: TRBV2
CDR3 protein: CASTPILIAGANVLTF

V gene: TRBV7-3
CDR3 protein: CASSLYSGPNTEAFF

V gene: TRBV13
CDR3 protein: CASRRGGVPEAFF

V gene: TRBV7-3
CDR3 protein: CASSSLAGGTNEQFF

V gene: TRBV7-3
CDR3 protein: CASSLGQGAPDTQYF

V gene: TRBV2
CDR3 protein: CASSVGARGYTF

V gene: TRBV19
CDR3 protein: CASSIGTGGAYEQYF

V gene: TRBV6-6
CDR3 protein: CASSYSTSPQPYEQYF

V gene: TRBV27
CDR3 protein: CASSSLRRQGFSGELFF

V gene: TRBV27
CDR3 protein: CASSLASGSYEQFF

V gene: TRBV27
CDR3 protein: CASSSIGGTYNEQFF

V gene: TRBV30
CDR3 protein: CAWQTGEDEKLFF

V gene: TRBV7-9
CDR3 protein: CASLGPDDTQYF

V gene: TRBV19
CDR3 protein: CATQGGGDTGELFF

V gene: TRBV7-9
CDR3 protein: CASSFIKNTEAFF